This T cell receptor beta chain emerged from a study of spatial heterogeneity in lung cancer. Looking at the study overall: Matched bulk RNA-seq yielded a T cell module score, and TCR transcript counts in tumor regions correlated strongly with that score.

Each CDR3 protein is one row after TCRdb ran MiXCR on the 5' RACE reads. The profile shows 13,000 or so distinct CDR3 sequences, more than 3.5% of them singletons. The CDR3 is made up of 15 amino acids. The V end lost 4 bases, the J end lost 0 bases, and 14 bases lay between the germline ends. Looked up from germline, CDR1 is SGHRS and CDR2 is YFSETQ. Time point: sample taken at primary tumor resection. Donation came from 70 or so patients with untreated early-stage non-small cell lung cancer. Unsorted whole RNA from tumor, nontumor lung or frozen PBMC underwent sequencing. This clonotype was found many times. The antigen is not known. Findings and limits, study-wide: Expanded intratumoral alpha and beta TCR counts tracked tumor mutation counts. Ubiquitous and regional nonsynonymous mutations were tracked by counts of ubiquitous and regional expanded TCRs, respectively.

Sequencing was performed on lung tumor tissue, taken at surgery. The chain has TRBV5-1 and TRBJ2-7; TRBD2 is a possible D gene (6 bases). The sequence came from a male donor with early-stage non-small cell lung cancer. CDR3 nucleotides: TGCGCCAGCAGCCCTAGGGCGGGGAGCTCCTACGAGCAGTACTTC. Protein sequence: CASSPRAGSSYEQYF.